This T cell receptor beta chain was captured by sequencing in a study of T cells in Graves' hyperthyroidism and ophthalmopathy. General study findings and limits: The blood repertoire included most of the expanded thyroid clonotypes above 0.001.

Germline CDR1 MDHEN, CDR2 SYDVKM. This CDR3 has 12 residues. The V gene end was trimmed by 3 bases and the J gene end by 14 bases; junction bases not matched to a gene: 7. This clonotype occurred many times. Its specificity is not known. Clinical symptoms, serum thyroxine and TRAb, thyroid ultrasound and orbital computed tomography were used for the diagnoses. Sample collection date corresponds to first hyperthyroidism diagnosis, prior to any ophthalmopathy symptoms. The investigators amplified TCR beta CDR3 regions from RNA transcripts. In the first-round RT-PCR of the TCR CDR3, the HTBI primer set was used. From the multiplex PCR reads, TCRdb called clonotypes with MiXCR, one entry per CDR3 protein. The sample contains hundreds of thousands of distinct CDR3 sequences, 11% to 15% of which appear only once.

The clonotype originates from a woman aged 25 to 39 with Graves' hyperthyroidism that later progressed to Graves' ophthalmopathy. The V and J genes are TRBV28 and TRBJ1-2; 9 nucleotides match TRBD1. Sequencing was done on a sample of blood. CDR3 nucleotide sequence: TGTGCCAGCAGTTTGCTGACAGGGGGTCTAACCTTC. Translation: CASSLLTGGLTF.